The entry below describes one T cell receptor (beta chain). This sample is part of a study of shared clonotypes between healthy human individuals. Study information: Sampling drew on donors who were a couple of women and a few men aged 18 to 49.

CDR1 and CDR2 from the germline V gene are SGHRS and YFSETQ. V was cut by 0 bases and J by 3 bases, with 12 bases left in between. The CDR3 is 15 amino acids. Assay runs were performed at deep level. In the original workflow: In the immunoSEQ data, sequences were junction-only and lacked quality scores, so filtering differed. Here immunoSEQ multiplex PCR was the method, and the copy in TCRdb shows in-frame clones only, minus some. V and J calls and clone size are as listed in that table; D and trimming were resolved from the DNA. The table records 2,500,000 or so clones, over 85% of them present only once. Adult Caucasians living in Nashville, Tennessee made up all of the donors.

The receptor was derived from a man aged 18 to 35 in good health. Some clones in this sample may be carry-over from other donors' samples. J is TRBJ1-1 and V is TRBV5-1; no definite D call. Material for sequencing was naive CD4+ T cells from PBMCs. Documented subset: CD45RA+ positively selected. CDR3 sequence reads: CASSLVQLVDTEAFF. The CDR3 DNA sequence: TGCGCCAGCAGCTTGGTTCAACTGGTGGACACTGAAGCTTTCTTT.